These T cell receptor beta chains were read from a single sample in a study of blood T cell repertoires in COVID-19. Generated by immunoSEQ multiplex PCR, the TCRdb table keeps only in-frame clones and is missing some. The top ten hold roughly 14% of the sample, which has 200,000 to 250,000 clones, about 91% seen once. The sample consisted of PBMCs or T cells enriched from blood (not recorded which). The receptors were sampled from a woman between 45 and 65 years old with acute COVID-19. Each CDR3 is given with its conserved first and last residue. Fields, in order: D gene, V gene, J gene, CDR3 protein. A D gene is named only where the DNA matches it firmly.

D: TRBD2; V: TRBV19; J: TRBJ2-7; CDR3: CASSRSGIAGGPSWDEQYF
D: -; V: TRBV2; J: TRBJ1-4; CDR3: CASRVFSATNEKLFF
D: -; V: TRBV5-4; J: TRBJ1-4; CDR3: CASSSGIGEKLFF
D: -; V: TRBV5-1; J: TRBJ2-7; CDR3: CASSLTTQGPYEQYF
D: TRBD1; V: TRBV9; J: TRBJ1-5; CDR3: CASSAHGTENQPQHF
D: -; V: TRBV19; J: TRBJ1-4; CDR3: CASSPSGTNEKLFF
D: -; V: TRBV4-3; J: TRBJ2-4; CDR3: CASSQDSSGIVKNIQYF
D: TRBD2; V: TRBV4-1; J: TRBJ2-7; CDR3: CASSQEQRGLVAEYF
D: -; V: TRBV7-3; J: TRBJ1-6; CDR3: CASSRGTGNSPLHF
D: TRBD2; V: TRBV29-1; J: TRBJ2-5; CDR3: CSVARTSGRETQYF
D: -; V: TRBV24-1; J: TRBJ1-6; CDR3: CATSGGRDSPLHF
D: TRBD1; V: TRBV6-5; J: TRBJ1-6; CDR3: CACRHRGHNSPLHF
D: -; V: TRBV5-1; J: TRBJ1-4; CDR3: CASRQQASNSNEKLFF
D: TRBD2; V: TRBV7-3; J: TRBJ2-1; CDR3: CASSPRLAGGPLYNEQFF
D: TRBD1; V: TRBV28; J: TRBJ1-5; CDR3: CASTLVQGNQPQHF
D: -; V: TRBV21-1; J: TRBJ1-1; CDR3: CASSKVASHTEAFF
D: TRBD2; V: TRBV6-2/TRBV6-3; J: TRBJ2-1; CDR3: CASSYKGTSGRNEQFF
D: TRBD2; V: TRBV24-1; J: TRBJ2-1; CDR3: CATSDWTSGGPYNEQFF
D: -; V: TRBV5-1; J: TRBJ1-3; CDR3: CASSLGDTSGGNTIYF
D: -; V: TRBV18; J: TRBJ1-1; CDR3: CASSPSRGAAMNTEAFF
D: TRBD1; V: TRBV30; J: TRBJ1-1; CDR3: CAWSHGGTGRTEAFF
D: TRBD2; V: TRBV7-2; J: TRBJ2-3; CDR3: CASSYRLAGVGTDTQYF
D: TRBD1; V: TRBV19; J: TRBJ2-1; CDR3: CASRTTGTGSREQFF
D: -; V: TRBV20-1; J: TRBJ2-1; CDR3: CSASEWPGKDNEQFF
D: -; V: TRBV7-2; J: TRBJ2-1; CDR3: CASSFVGTVLDGPYNEQFF
D: -; V: TRBV4-1; J: TRBJ2-7; CDR3: CASSTRDTLQSYEQYF
D: -; V: TRBV21-1; J: TRBJ1-1; CDR3: CASSGRTGSNHTEAFF
D: TRBD1; V: TRBV24-1; J: TRBJ2-6; CDR3: CATSEGQGTPGANVLTF
D: -; V: TRBV5-6; J: TRBJ2-1; CDR3: CASSLDPSSYNEQFF
D: -; V: TRBV5-1; J: TRBJ2-2; CDR3: CASSLVATAGELFF
D: TRBD1; V: TRBV7-8; J: TRBJ1-6; CDR3: CASSLDRGFTSSYNSPLHF
D: -; V: TRBV9; J: TRBJ1-6; CDR3: CASSGTVSYNSPLHF
D: -; V: TRBV30; J: TRBJ2-4; CDR3: CAWSRGRGSIQYF
D: TRBD1; V: TRBV25-1; J: TRBJ1-2; CDR3: CASSEAGQHFYGYTF
D: -; V: TRBV19; J: TRBJ2-5; CDR3: CASSIPRGSGGQETQYF